What follows describes a single T cell receptor beta chain. Its antigen remains unidentified. Sequenced by immunoSEQ multiplex PCR; TCRdb stores in-frame clones only, minus some. The data contain roughly 100,000 clones, roughly 95% of them singletons. The sample belongs to a study of OX40 agonist ivuxolimab in advanced cancers. Study at large: Patients were under 90% male with ages about 23 to 80, mean about 54.

Study results and limitations: At 0.1 to 3.0 mg/kg and by week 6, CD4+ and CD8+ T cells in the blood had expanded clonally.

Trimming removed 3 bases at V and 6 bases at J, with 10 bases between. This CDR3 spans 12 amino acids. Germline CDR1 and CDR2: SGHDT and YYEEEE. The receptor's source is an adult with an advanced solid tumor such as melanoma, head and neck, liver or kidney cancer. This sequence joins TRBV5-6 and TRBJ2-7, with a tentative D call TRBD1 (6 bases). Source: CD4+ or CD8+ T cells sorted from blood, taken in a trial of the OX40 agonist ivuxolimab. The CDR3 loop is CASSWTEGEQYF. The DNA of the CDR3 is TGTGCCAGCAGCTGGACAGAGGGCGAGCAGTACTTC.